A selection of T cell receptor beta chains follows, all from one sample in a study of blood T cell repertoires in COVID-19. Libraries were prepared by immunoSEQ multiplex PCR; TCRdb keeps only in-frame clonotypes and omits some of them. The table shows 30,000 to 40,000 clones, with 90% occurring only once. Specimen: peripheral blood. The receptors here all came from a man in his sixties with active or convalescent COVID-19. Each CDR3 is given without its conserved first and last residue. Not every row has a clone size; where given, it reads once, few, many or a size class.

j_gene | v_gene | abundance | CDR3aa
TRBJ1-2 | TRBV4-1 | once | ASSQTGLVGGYT
TRBJ2-1 | TRBV27 | - | ASSPRLAGVVNEQF
TRBJ1-2 | TRBV5-6 | - | ASSTSGHYGYT
TRBJ2-3 | TRBV3-1/TRBV3-2 | once | ASSLWGVVVAQY
TRBJ1-5 | TRBV13 | few | ASRLQGAGQPQH
TRBJ2-6 | TRBV27 | - | ASMGRKAGANVLT
TRBJ2-5 | TRBV6-6 | - | ASSAGGSGETQY
TRBJ2-1 | TRBV5-1 | - | ATVTSGLQQF
TRBJ2-7 | TRBV18 | - | ASSSGTTYEQY
TRBJ2-7 | TRBV28 | - | ASSPYPTTGEDYEQY
TRBJ2-3 | TRBV18 | few | ASSPRAGRSTDTQY
TRBJ2-7 | TRBV5-1 | - | ASSDLADSSYEQY
TRBJ1-6 | TRBV3-1/TRBV3-2 | - | ASSLRDSNSPLH
TRBJ2-1 | TRBV5-1 | - | ASGMSAGGGGGWGNEQF
TRBJ2-2 | TRBV9 | few | ASSVWDTNTGELF
TRBJ1-2 | TRBV11-2 | - | ASSVWPGGGT
TRBJ1-3 | TRBV5-1 | - | ASSLGQPGNTIY
TRBJ1-6 | TRBV19 | - | ASSASGTGRYSPLH
TRBJ1-2 | TRBV6-5 | - | ASSYSRRGQGEGYT
TRBJ2-1 | TRBV18 | - | ASSPVSGMGYNEQF
TRBJ1-2 | TRBV28 | few | ASSPGPLYGYT
TRBJ2-7 | TRBV19 | - | ASRLSGSHNEQY
TRBJ1-5 | TRBV6-5 | - | ASSYRGSNQPQH
TRBJ1-6 | TRBV12-3/TRBV12-4 | - | ATSQGRSPLH
TRBJ2-2 | TRBV30 | - | AWAGTGELF
TRBJ2-3 | TRBV12-3/TRBV12-4 | - | ASSLRLADTQY
TRBJ2-5 | TRBV9 | - | ASSVRDSAQETQY
TRBJ2-2 | TRBV12-3/TRBV12-4 | once | ASSLGGGLF
TRBJ2-3 | TRBV30 | - | AWGTSGSTDTQY
TRBJ1-4 | TRBV3-1/TRBV3-2 | - | ASSRSGTGEKLF
TRBJ2-1 | TRBV5-1 | once | ASSLGRGTYNEQF
TRBJ2-6 | TRBV27 | - | ASSFLTGANVLT
TRBJ2-2 | TRBV6-5 | - | ASSLNRGRELF
TRBJ2-3 | TRBV10-2 | - | ASSASTGTGISTTQY
TRBJ2-2 | TRBV5-6 | - | ASSLVQGKGAGELF
TRBJ2-1 | TRBV7-8 | - | ASSLISGRINEQF
TRBJ2-7 | TRBV19 | - | ASSIRTGSSYEQY
TRBJ2-2 | TRBV9 | - | ASSARLAGGVGELF
TRBJ2-5 | TRBV3-1/TRBV3-2 | - | ASSPGQGTDQETQY
TRBJ2-7 | TRBV27 | - | ASSLSTRVAGAYEQY
TRBJ2-1 | TRBV2 | - | ASSTTSNEQF
TRBJ2-7 | TRBV11-3 | once | ASSRDRAGEQY
TRBJ2-7 | TRBV2 | - | ASSGGLAGAYEQY
TRBJ2-3 | TRBV24-1 | - | ATSDWLRGIDTQY
TRBJ1-2 | TRBV29-1 | - | SVVDTANYGYT
TRBJ2-7 | TRBV5-5 | once | ASSLALGYEQY
TRBJ1-5 | TRBV27 | - | ASSLQSNQPQH
TRBJ2-3 | TRBV29-1 | - | SVEDLNFTDTQY
TRBJ2-5 | TRBV7-2 | - | ASSLPTGGGETQY
TRBJ2-3 | TRBV10-3 | - | AISRIAGGTDTQY
TRBJ2-1 | TRBV5-1 | - | ASSSYGLAGSRNEQF